This T cell receptor beta chain is drawn from a study of neurological immune-mediated disorders. This clonotype appeared many times. Its antigen is still unknown. The CDR3 sequence is 15 residues long. Losses at the gene ends were 3 bases for V and 10 bases for J; bases not matched to a gene: 6. Germline V gene sequence: CDR1 KGHDR, CDR2 SFDVKD. Regarding the study as a whole: While HTLV-1-associated myelopathy showed the greatest TCR clonal expansion, multiple sclerosis showed the least, falling below healthy controls.

The making of cDNA relied on 5'RACE with 10-nucleotide random UMIs. Over 160 million TCR-beta sequences from 15-18 subjects came from every sequencing run. TCRdb used MiXCR to reprocess the 5' RACE reads, holding one entry per CDR3 protein. This sample has about 36,000 distinct CDR3 sequences, with about a tenth found just once. The TCR sequence derives from a young woman with HTLV-1-associated myelopathy (HAM/TSP). Material for sequencing was PBMCs. The V gene is TRBV24-1, the J gene TRBJ2-1; TRBD2 matches 12 bases. CDR3 coding DNA: TGTGCCACCAGTGATCCTAGCGGGGGGGCCGGGGAGCAGTTCTTC. Translated, it gives CATSDPSGGAGEQFF.